Included here is one TCR beta chain sequence, with context. The count of this clone is one. Its antigen is currently not known. Base qualities are missing; no much larger clone stands one base away. TCRbeta CDR3 regions were amplified from genomic DNA using the immunoSEQ Assay, a bias-controlled multiplex PCR. As for how the authors treated the data: Nucleated cell counts per sample were estimated from amplification of reference gene primers within the assay. Sequence reads were collapsed and filtered to measure the absolute abundance of every unique TCRbeta CDR3 rearrangement. For each sample, productive Simpson clonality was calculated as the square root of Simpson's diversity index over productive rearrangements. Held by TCRdb, this immuneACCESS table contains in-frame sequences only and omits some clones. Under half of the omission traces to an unresolved V gene where checked; the cause of the rest is unknown. V and J calls and clone size are those listed in that table; D and trimming were worked out from the DNA. The table for this sample lists hundreds of thousands of clones; over 80% of them were counted only once. The ten top clones hold around 1.8% of the sample.

The source of the sample is a study of blood T cell repertoires in COVID-19 (TCRdb year 2020). For the study in its entirety: Samples covering the acute and convalescent phases of COVID-19 were provided by collaborators in the United States, Italy and Spain. The samples were drawn from two sources: the first 160 participants of the ongoing ImmuneRACE study, and 1,254 subjects contributed by 6 global collaborators. Subjects who had been exposed to COVID-19, were actively infected with it, or had recovered from it provided the deeply sampled blood TCRbeta repertoires that made up the dataset. Sample metadata almost always included a de-identified subject ID, COVID-19 status, age in years and sex. The repertoires were made available in a free public database intended to serve as a resource for research on the immune response to SARS-CoV-2. Where available, HLA class I and class II types were taken from metadata supplied by the sample provider and were not determined by assay-based typing. The material from the prospective study consisted of cDNA or gDNA derived from T cells, B-cell-depleted T cells, or PBMCs. General study outcomes and caveats: The amount of clinical and demographic metadata varied by source and participant and was provided uncurated.

The germline V gene supplies CDR1 MNHEY and CDR2 SVGAGI. Relative to germline, V is 4 bases shorter and J is 5 bases shorter, with 14 bases between their ends. The CDR3 starts with the cysteine, ends with the phenylalanine, and has 14 residues. Solely the CDR3 DNA is kept, with 42 bases framed from the first base. Participants in the prospective study were enrolled through a virtual design, were aged about 18 to 89 years, and lived in about 25 United States geographic areas. To assign participants to cohorts, the prospective study relied on clinical history that participants themselves reported in a screening survey and a study questionnaire. For ImmuneRACE Cohort 3, a participant was defined as recovered based on two consecutive negative NP/OP PCR tests, clearance by a healthcare professional, or resolution of symptoms. In the prospective study, mobile phlebotomists collected whole blood, serum and a nasopharyngeal or oropharyngeal swab from each participant. Additional blood draws and questionnaires over an approximately two-month period could optionally be provided by prospective study participants. Before DNA extraction, prospective study blood samples were shipped either frozen or at room temperature.

The chain is encoded by TRBV6-5 joined to TRBJ2-5; TRBD1 is a possible D gene, resting on 6 matching bases. The sample was PBMCs or T cells enriched from blood (not recorded which). The sequence was collected from a woman aged 18-29 years who had recovered from COVID-19. The CDR3 amino acid sequence is: CASSSYRAGETQYF. The DNA reads as follows: TGTGCCAGCAGTTCGTACAGGGCGGGCGAGACCCAGTACTTC.